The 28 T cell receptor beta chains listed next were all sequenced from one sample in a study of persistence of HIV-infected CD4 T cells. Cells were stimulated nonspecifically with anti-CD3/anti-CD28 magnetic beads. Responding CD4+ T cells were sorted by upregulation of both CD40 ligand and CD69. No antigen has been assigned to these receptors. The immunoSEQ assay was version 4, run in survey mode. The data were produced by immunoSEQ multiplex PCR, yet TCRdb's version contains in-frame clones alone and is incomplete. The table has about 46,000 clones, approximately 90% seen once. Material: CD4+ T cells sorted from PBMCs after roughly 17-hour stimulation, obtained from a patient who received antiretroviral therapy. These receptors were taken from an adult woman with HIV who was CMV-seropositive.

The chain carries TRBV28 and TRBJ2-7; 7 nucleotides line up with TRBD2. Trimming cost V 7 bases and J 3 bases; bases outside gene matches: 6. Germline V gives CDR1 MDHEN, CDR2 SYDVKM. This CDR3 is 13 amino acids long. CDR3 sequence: CASNSGGLYEQYF. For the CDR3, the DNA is TGTGCCAGCAATTCGGGGGGTCTCTACGAGCAGTACTTC. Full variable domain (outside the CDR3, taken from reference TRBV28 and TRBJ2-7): DVKVTQSSRYLVKRTGEKVFLECVQDMDHENMFWYRQDPGLGLRLIYFSYDVKMKEKGDIPEGYSVSREKKERFSLILESASTNQTSMYLCASNSGGLYEQYFGPGTRLTVT.

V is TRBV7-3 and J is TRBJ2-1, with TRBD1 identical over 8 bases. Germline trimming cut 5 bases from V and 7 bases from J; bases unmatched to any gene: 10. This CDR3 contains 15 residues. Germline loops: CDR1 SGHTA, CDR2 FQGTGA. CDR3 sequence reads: CASSGPGGYGNEQFF. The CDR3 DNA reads TGTGCCAGCAGCGGCCCAGGGGGCTATGGGAATGAGCAGTTCTTC.

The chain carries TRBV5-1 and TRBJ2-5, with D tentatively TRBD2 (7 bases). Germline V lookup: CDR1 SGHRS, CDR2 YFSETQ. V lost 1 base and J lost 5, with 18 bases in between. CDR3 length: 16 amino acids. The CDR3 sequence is CASSLNLRGRGETQYF. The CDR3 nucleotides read TGCGCCAGCAGCTTGAATCTGCGGGGGCGAGGGGAGACCCAGTACTTC. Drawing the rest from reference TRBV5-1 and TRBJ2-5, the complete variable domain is KAGVTQTPRYLIKTRGQQVTLSCSPISGHRSVSWYQQTPGQGLQFLFEYFSETQRNKGNFPGRFSGRQFSNSRSEMNVSTLELGDSALYLCASSLNLRGRGETQYFGPGTRLLVL.

The CDR3 region has the DNA TGTGCCAGCAGCTTAGGAAGCAGGGTGTACTACGAGCAGTACTTC. Protein product: CASSLGSRVYYEQYF. The rearrangement joins TRBV7-8 to TRBJ2-7; tentative D call: TRBD1 (5 bases). Germline lookup yields CDR1 SGHVS and CDR2 FQNEAQ. Trimming took off 1 base at V and 3 bases at J, with 13 bases between the two ends. The CDR3 is 15 residues long.

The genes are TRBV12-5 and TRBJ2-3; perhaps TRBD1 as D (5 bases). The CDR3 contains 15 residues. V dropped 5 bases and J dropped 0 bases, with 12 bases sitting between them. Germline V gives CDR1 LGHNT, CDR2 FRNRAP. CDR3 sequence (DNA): TGTGCTAGTGGTGACAGTTTCCCTAGCACAGATACGCAGTATTTT. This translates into CASGDSFPSTDTQYF.

The CDR3 coding sequence is TGTGCCAGCAGCGCGACAGGGGATAATTCACCCCTCCACTTT. Protein sequence: CASSATGDNSPLHF. V and J are TRBV9 and TRBJ1-6, with 8 bases identical to TRBD1. Germline assignment: CDR1 SGDLS and CDR2 YYNGEE. Trimming took 3 bases from V and 5 from J; bases not matched to a gene: 1. This CDR3 has 14 amino acids.

CDR3 protein: CASSPRNTGELFF. CDR3 nucleotide sequence: TGTGCCAGCTCACCTAGGAACACCGGGGAGCTGTTTTTT. The V call is TRBV18, the J call TRBJ2-2; D is undetermined. Trimming removed 3 bases from V and 1 base from J, with 3 bases in between. The germline V gene has CDR1 KGHSH and CDR2 LQKENI. The CDR3 sequence is 13 residues long.

CDR3 DNA: TGTGCCAGCACTCCCACAGGGATTTACTCTGGAAACACCATATATTTT. It translates to CASTPTGIYSGNTIYF. This chain joins TRBV6-6 and TRBJ1-3, with D possibly matching TRBD1 (6 bases). V gave up 7 bases and J gave up 0 bases, with 16 bases separating them. The CDR3 covers 16 residues. CDR1 MNHNY and CDR2 SVGAGI come from the germline V gene (reference sequence).

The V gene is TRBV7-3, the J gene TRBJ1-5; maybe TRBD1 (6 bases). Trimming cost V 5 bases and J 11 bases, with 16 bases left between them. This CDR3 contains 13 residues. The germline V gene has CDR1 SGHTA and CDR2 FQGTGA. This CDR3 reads CASSAGVGQAQHF. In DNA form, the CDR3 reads TGTGCCAGCAGCGCAGGGGTCGGGCAAGCCCAGCATTTT.

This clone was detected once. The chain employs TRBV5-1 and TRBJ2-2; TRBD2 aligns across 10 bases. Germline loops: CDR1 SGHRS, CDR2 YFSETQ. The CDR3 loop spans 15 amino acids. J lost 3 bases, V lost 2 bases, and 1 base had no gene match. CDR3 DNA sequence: TGCGCCAGCAGCTTAGCGGGAGGGGACACCGGGGAGCTGTTTTTT. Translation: CASSLAGGDTGELFF.

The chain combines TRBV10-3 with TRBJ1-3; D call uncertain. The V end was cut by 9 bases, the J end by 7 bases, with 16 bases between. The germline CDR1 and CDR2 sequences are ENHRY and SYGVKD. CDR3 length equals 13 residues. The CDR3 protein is CAITSKEWNTIYF. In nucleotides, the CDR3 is TGTGCCATAACCAGCAAGGAGTGGAACACCATATATTTT.

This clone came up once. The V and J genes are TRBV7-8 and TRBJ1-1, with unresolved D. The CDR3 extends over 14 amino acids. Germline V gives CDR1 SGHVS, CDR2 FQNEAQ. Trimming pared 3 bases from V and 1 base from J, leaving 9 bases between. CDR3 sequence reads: CASSFGKKNTEAFF. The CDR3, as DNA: TGTGCCAGCAGCTTTGGAAAGAAGAACACTGAAGCTTTCTTT.

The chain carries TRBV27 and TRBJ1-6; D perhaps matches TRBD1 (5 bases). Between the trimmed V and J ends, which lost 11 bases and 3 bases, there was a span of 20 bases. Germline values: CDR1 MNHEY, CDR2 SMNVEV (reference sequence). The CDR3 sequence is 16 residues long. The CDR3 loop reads CASNGDPFGYNSPLHF. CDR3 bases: TGTGCCTCTAATGGGGACCCTTTCGGCTATAATTCACCCCTCCACTTT.

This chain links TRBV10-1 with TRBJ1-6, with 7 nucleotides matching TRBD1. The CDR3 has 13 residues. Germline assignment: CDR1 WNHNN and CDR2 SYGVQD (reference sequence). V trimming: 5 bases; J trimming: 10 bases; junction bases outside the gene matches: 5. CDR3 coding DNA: TGCGCCAGCAGTCAAACAGGGGACTCACCCCTCCACTTT. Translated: CASSQTGDSPLHF.

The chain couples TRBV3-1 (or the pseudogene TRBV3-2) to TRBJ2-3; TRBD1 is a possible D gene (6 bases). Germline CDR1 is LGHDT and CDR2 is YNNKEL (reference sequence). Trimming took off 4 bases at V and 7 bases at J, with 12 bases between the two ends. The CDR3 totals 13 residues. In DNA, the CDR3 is TGTGCCAGCAGCCCCCACAGGGTTAATACGCAGTATTTT. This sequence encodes CASSPHRVNTQYF.

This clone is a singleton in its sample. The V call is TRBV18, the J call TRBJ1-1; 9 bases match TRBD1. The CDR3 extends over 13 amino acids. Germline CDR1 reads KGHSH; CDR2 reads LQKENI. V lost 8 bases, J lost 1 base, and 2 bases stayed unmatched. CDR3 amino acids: CASAGQGNTEAFF. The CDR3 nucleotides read TGTGCCAGCGCGGGACAGGGGAACACTGAAGCTTTCTTT.

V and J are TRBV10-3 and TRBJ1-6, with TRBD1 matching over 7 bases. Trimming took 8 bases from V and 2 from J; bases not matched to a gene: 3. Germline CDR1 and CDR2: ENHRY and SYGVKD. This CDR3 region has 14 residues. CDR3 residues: CAIRDSTYNSPLHF. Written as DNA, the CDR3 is TGTGCCATCCGGGACAGCACCTATAATTCACCCCTCCACTTT.

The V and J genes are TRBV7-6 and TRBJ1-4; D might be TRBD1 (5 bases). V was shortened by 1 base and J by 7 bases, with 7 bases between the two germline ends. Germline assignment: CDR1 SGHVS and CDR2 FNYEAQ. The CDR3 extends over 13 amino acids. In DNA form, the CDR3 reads TGTGCCAGCAGCTTAGGAAGGGGTGAAAAACTGTTTTTT. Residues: CASSLGRGEKLFF.

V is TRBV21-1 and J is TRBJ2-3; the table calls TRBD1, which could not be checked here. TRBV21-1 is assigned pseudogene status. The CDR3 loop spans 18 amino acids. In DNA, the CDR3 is TGTGCCAGCAGCAAAGGGGGACAGCTAATATCTCCCGCAGATACGCAGTATTTT. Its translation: CASSKGGQLISPADTQYF.

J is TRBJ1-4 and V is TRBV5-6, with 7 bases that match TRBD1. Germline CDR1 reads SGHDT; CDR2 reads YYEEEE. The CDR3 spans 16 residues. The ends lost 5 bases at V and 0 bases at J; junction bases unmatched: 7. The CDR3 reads CASSQTGRTTNEKLFF. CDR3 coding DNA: TGTGCCAGCAGTCAGACAGGGCGAACAACTAATGAAAAACTGTTTTTT. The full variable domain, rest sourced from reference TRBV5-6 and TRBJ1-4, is DAGVTQSPTHLIKTRGQQVTLRCSPKSGHDTVSWYQQALGQGPQFIFQYYEEEERQRGNFPDRFSGHQFPNYSSELNVNALLLGDSALYLCASSQTGRTTNEKLFFGSGTQLSVL.

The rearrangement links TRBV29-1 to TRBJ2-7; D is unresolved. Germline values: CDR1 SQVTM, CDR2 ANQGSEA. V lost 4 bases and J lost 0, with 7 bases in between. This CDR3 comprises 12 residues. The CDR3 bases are TGCAGCGTTGGTCATAGCTCCTACGAGCAGTACTTC. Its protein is CSVGHSSYEQYF.

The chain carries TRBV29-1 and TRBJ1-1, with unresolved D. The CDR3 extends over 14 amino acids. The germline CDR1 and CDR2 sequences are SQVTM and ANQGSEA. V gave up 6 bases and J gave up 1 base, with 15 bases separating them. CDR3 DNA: TGCAGCGTCGGTACAAGGCCGGGGAACACTGAAGCTTTCTTT. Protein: CSVGTRPGNTEAFF.

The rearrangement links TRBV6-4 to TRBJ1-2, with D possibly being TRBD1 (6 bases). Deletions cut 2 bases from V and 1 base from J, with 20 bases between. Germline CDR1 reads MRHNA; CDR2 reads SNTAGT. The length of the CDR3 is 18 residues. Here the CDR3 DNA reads TGTGCCAGCAGTGACGGGGGGGCAGCTCCTACCCTTAACTATGGCTACACCTTC. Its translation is CASSDGGAAPTLNYGYTF.

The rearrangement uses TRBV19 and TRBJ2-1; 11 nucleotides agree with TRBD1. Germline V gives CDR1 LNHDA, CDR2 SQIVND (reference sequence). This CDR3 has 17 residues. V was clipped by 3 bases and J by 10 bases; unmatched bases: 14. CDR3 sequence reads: CASSIPPTGTGGQEQFF. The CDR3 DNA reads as TGTGCCAGTAGTATCCCACCCACCGGGACAGGGGGGCAAGAGCAGTTCTTC.

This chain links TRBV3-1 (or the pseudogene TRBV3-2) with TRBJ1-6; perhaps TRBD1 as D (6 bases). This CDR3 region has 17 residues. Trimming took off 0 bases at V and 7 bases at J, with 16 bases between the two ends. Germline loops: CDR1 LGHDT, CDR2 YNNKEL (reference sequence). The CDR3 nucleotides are TGTGCCAGCAGCCAAGAGGCTGGCAGGGGCTACAATTCACCCCTCCACTTT. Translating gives CASSQEAGRGYNSPLHF.

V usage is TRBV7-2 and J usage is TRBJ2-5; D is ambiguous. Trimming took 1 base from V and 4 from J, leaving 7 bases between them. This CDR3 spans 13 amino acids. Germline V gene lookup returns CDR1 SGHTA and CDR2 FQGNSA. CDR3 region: CASSLGVLETQYF. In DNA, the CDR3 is TGTGCCAGCAGCTTAGGAGTACTAGAGACCCAGTACTTC.

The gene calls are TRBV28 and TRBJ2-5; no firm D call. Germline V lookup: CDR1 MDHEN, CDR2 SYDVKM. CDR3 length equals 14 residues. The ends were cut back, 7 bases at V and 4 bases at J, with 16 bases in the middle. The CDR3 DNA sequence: TGTGCCAGCACCCTTTCGGGTGGGCGAGAGACCCAGTACTTC. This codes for CASTLSGGRETQYF.

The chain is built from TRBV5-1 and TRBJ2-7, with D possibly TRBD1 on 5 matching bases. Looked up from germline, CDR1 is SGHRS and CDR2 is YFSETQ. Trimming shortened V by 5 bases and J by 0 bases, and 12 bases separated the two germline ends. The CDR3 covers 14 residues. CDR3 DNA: TGCGCCAGCAGACCAGGGTCTGGCTCCTACGAGCAGTACTTC. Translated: CASRPGSGSYEQYF.